Each of the 3 T cell receptor beta chains below was sequenced from the same sample in a study of CD8+ T cells in alopecia areata. The sequencing template was cDNA reverse transcribed from extracted RNA. Only in-frame clones appear in the TCRdb table, and some are missing; sequencing was by immunoSEQ multiplex PCR. This sample has 140,000 to 150,000 clones, with 40% to 55% found just once. The sample here was CD4+ T cells sorted from blood, taken at week 0. The receptor set was obtained from a human donor with alopecia areata.

The chain combines TRBV5-1 with TRBJ2-3; 8 nucleotides align to TRBD1. In germline, CDR1 is SGHRS, CDR2 YFSETQ. This CDR3 contains 13 residues. V lost 2 bases to trimming and J lost 10 bases; unmatched junction nucleotides: 6. CDR3 sequence: CASSFQGALAQYF. CDR3 in DNA: TGCGCCAGCAGCTTTCAGGGGGCACTGGCGCAGTATTTT.

Comments on this clone: Within the sample, other DNA sequences also encode this same CDR3. This chain connects TRBV30 to TRBJ1-5; TRBD1 aligns across 9 bases. This CDR3 has 13 amino acids. Germline-derived CDR1 and CDR2 are GTSNPN and SVGIG (reference sequence). The J segment lost 7 bases and the V segment lost 3 bases, leaving 4 bases of the junction unmatched. DNA for the CDR3: TGTGCCTGGAGCGGACAGGGGTACCAGCCCCAGCATTTT. It translates to CAWSGQGYQPQHF.

The rearrangement uses TRBV7-2 and TRBJ2-7; D gene ambiguous. V was clipped by 1 base and J by 0 bases, with 10 bases between them. Germline loops: CDR1 SGHTA, CDR2 FQGNSA. The CDR3 is 15 amino acids. CDR3 region: CASSLDSRRSYEQYF. Written as DNA, the CDR3 is TGTGCCAGCAGCTTAGACAGTCGGCGCTCCTACGAGCAGTACTTC.